This is a list of T cell receptor beta chains from one sample in a study of CD8+ T cells in alopecia areata. Using immunoSEQ multiplex PCR, the repertoire was profiled, and TCRdb retains in-frame clones only, with some absent. The data show roughly 15,000 clones, 50% to 65% seen once. Source material: skin. These receptor sequences come from a human donor with alopecia areata. The CDR3 runs from the conserved cysteine through the conserved F or W. D genes are given only for firm matches. The size entry is marked missing in some rows and otherwise reads once, few, many or a size class.

v_gene,abundance,j_gene,d_gene,CDR3aa,CDR3nt
TRBV13,medium-sized,TRBJ2-3,.,CASSHKRSGLRTDTQYF,TGTGCCAGCAGCCACAAACGTTCAGGGCTCCGCACAGATACGCAGTATTTT
TRBV29-1,.,TRBJ1-3,.,CSVRPSGRDPTIYF,TGCAGCGTTCGCCCCTCGGGACGGGACCCTACCATATATTTT
TRBV5-1,few,TRBJ2-7,.,CASTIGGGTYEQYF,TGCGCCAGCACTATAGGCGGAGGGACCTACGAGCAGTACTTC
TRBV10-3,.,TRBJ2-7,TRBD1,CAIRTGQAYEQYF,TGTGCCATCAGGACAGGGCAAGCCTACGAGCAGTACTTC
TRBV7-9,few,TRBJ2-7,.,CASSLAGMGNHEQYF,TGTGCCAGCAGCTTAGCGGGGATGGGTAACCACGAGCAGTACTTC
TRBV2,.,TRBJ2-7,.,CASSGNTGFWTFEQYF,TGTGCCAGCAGCGGAAATACAGGGTTTTGGACATTCGAGCAGTACTTC
TRBV19,few,TRBJ2-7,TRBD1,CASSIVTGGYNEQYF,TGTGCCAGTAGTATCGTGACAGGGGGATACAACGAGCAGTACTTC
TRBV10-3,.,TRBJ1-1,.,CAIRVQGGDTEAFF,TGTGCCATCAGAGTACAGGGTGGAGACACTGAAGCTTTCTTT
TRBV6-1,.,TRBJ2-1,TRBD2,CASSEVPLPSGGYNEQFF,TGTGCCAGCAGTGAAGTTCCCCTCCCTAGCGGGGGATACAATGAGCAGTTCTTC
TRBV7-2,once,TRBJ2-5,TRBD2,CASSFLRLAGGGETQYF,TGTGCCAGCAGCTTCCTTCGACTAGCGGGAGGAGGGGAGACCCAGTACTTC
TRBV30,.,TRBJ1-1,.,CAWSIPDREAFF,TGTGCCTGGAGTATACCAGACAGGGAAGCTTTCTTT
TRBV5-1,.,TRBJ2-7,.,CASSLTTGNEQYF,TGCGCCAGCAGCTTGACTACAGGGAACGAGCAGTACTTC
TRBV4-1,.,TRBJ2-2,TRBD2,CASSQDGGLAGTGELFF,TGCGCCAGCAGCCAAGATGGGGGACTAGCGGGAACCGGGGAGCTGTTTTTT
TRBV21-1,.,TRBJ1-4,.,CASFGQQPLF,TGTGCCAGCTTCGGGCAACAACCGCTTTTT
TRBV12-5,.,TRBJ1-1,.,CASGPRTGNTEAFF,TGTGCTAGTGGTCCTAGGACGGGGAACACTGAAGCTTTCTTT
TRBV7-8,.,TRBJ2-5,TRBD2,CASSRGSGRFQETQYF,TGTGCCAGCAGCCGCGGGAGCGGGAGGTTCCAAGAGACCCAGTACTTC
TRBV30,.,TRBJ1-1,.,CAWSVLWGNTEAFF,TGTGCCTGGAGTGTACTATGGGGGAACACTGAAGCTTTCTTT
TRBV27,.,TRBJ1-5,.,CASSLSGLNQPQHF,TGTGCCAGCAGTTTATCGGGGCTAAATCAGCCCCAGCATTTT